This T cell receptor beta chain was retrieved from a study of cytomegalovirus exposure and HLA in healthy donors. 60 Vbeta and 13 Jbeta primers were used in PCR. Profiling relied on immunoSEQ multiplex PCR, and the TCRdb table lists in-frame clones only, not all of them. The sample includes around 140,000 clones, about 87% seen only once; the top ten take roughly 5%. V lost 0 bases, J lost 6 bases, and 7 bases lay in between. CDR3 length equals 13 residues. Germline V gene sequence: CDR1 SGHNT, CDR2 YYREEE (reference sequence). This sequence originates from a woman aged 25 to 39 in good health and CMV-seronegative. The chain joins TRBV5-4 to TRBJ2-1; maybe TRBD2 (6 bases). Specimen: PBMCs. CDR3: CASSLVGGNEQFF. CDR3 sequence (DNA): TGTGCCAGCAGCTTGGTGGGGGGCAATGAGCAGTTCTTC. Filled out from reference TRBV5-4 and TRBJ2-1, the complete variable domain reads ETGVTQSPTHLIKTRGQQVTLRCSSQSGHNTVSWYQQALGQGPQFIFQYYREEENGRGNFPPRFSGLQFPNYSSELNVNALELDDSALYLCASSLVGGNEQFFGPGTRLTVL.